This TCR beta chain was documented in a study of blood T cell repertoires in COVID-19 (TCRdb year 2020). Describing the broader study: The collaborator samples originated in the United States, Italy and Spain and spanned the acute and convalescent phases of COVID-19. The samples were drawn from two sources: the first 160 participants of the ongoing ImmuneRACE study, and 1,000 to 1,500 subjects contributed by 6 global collaborators. The repertoires were made available in a free public database intended to serve as a resource for research on the immune response to SARS-CoV-2. Sample metadata almost always included a de-identified subject ID, COVID-19 status, age in years and sex. The dataset comprised deeply sampled blood TCRbeta repertoires from subjects exposed to, actively infected with, or recovered from COVID-19. The prospective study material was composed of cDNA or gDNA derived from T cells, B-cell-depleted T cells, or PBMCs. Where available, HLA class I and class II types were obtained from metadata supplied by the sample provider rather than from assay-based typing. The study at large found these results: The quantity of clinical and demographic metadata differed by source and by participant and was supplied without curation.

TCRbeta CDR3 regions were amplified from genomic DNA using the immunoSEQ Assay, a bias-controlled multiplex PCR. The authors' analysis ran thus. The number of nucleated cells in each sample was estimated from the amplification of reference gene primers within the assay. To quantify the absolute abundance of each unique TCRbeta CDR3 rearrangement, sequence reads were collapsed and filtered. Productive Simpson clonality was computed per sample as the square root of Simpson's diversity index over productive rearrangements. This immuneACCESS table, as held by TCRdb, lists in-frame sequences with V and J called but not all clones. Of the missing ones, under half trace to an unresolved V gene in checked studies; the others have no known cause. V, J and clone size derive from that table, while D and trimming were established from the DNA sequence. This sample gives around 190,000 clones in total; nearly 90% of them show up just once. The ten largest clones take up roughly a sixth of the sample.

One collaborating source in Seattle enrolled patients while the patients were actively infected and followed the patients over time throughout the course of disease. Each collaborating institution followed its own protocols to collect whole blood in K2EDTA tubes. For TCRbeta analysis, collaborators shipped samples as frozen whole blood, isolated PBMCs, or DNA extracted from either of those sample types. Regarding this clone: The specificity of this receptor is unknown. One base away there is no much larger clone; base qualities are not given.

The V end loses 3 bases and the J end loses 7 bases, and a stretch of 12 bases separates them. Sequences SGHDN (CDR1) and FVKESK (CDR2) are obtained from the germline V gene. Counted from cysteine to phenylalanine, this CDR3 has 13 amino acids. The read is trimmed to its CDR3 DNA, 39 bases read in frame from base 1. This sequence was found in a man aged 50 to 60 with COVID-19, enrolled during active disease. Sequencing was carried out using peripheral blood. Recombination joined TRBV14 with TRBJ1-1, and the D gene may be TRBD1, 5 bases matching. The nucleotide sequence reads as follows: TGTGCCAGCAGCCAGGGGCTACAGCTTGAAGCTTTCTTT. Protein translation: CASSQGLQLEAFF. The CDR3 plus the reference TRBV14 and TRBJ1-1 genes for the other parts give the full variable domain: EAGVTQFPSHSVIEKGQTVTLRCDPISGHDNLYWYRRVMGKEIKFLLHFVKESKQDESGMPNNRFLAERTGGTYSTLKVQPAELEDSGVYFCASSQGLQLEAFFGQGTRLTVV.